Listed below are T cell receptor beta chains from one sample, sequenced in a study of read filtering for tumor transcriptome and immune sequencing. TCRdb passed the reads through MiXCR, listing each CDR3 protein once. The data contain approximately 150,000 distinct CDR3 sequences, roughly an eighth of them seen just once; the ten biggest clones take up around 8.3%. The sample taken for sequencing was a population of CD138-negative cells sorted from bone marrow. All receptors come from a donor aged 40 or over with multiple myeloma. The CDR3 runs from the conserved cysteine through the conserved F or W. Fields, in order: V gene, J gene, clone size, D gene, CDR3 protein, CDR3 DNA. The D gene is left open where the match is weak. Not every row has a clone size; where given, it reads once, few, many or a size class.

>TRBV6-5|TRBJ1-1|many|NA
CASSYSYLMNTEAFF
TGTGCCAGCAGTTACTCTTACCTCATGAACACTGAAGCTTTCTTT
>TRBV11-2|TRBJ2-5|many|NA
CASSFPGQETQYF
TGTGCCAGCAGCTTCCCGGGCCAAGAGACCCAGTACTTC
>TRBV6-5|TRBJ2-2|few|TRBD2
CASRKAGGSNTGELFF
TGTGCCAGCAGGAAAGCGGGAGGCTCTAACACCGGGGAGCTGTTTTTT
>TRBV13|TRBJ2-7|NA|NA
CASSSEIRSSYEQYF
TGTGCCAGCAGCTCGGAGATTAGGAGCTCCTACGAGCAGTACTTC
>TRBV6-2/TRBV6-3|TRBJ2-1|NA|NA
CASTSSGSRRWNEQFF
TGTGCCAGCACCTCCTCGGGTAGCAGGAGGTGGAATGAGCAGTTCTTC
>TRBV19|TRBJ2-3|many|NA
CASSNQGNGADTQYF
TGTGCCAGTAGTAACCAGGGAAACGGCGCGGATACGCAGTATTTT
>TRBV9|TRBJ2-1|many|TRBD2
CASSPGGGPHNEQFF
TGTGCCAGCAGCCCTGGGGGGGGACCCCACAATGAGCAGTTCTTC
>TRBV6-1|TRBJ1-1|many|TRBD1
CASRTGGSLEAFF
TGTGCCAGCAGGACAGGGGGGTCGCTTGAAGCTTTCTTT
>TRBV27|TRBJ2-1|many|NA
CASSFAGPREQFF
TGTGCCAGCAGTTTCGCCGGCCCGCGTGAGCAGTTCTTC
>TRBV3-1|TRBJ1-5|many|NA
CASGRGEQPQHF
TGTGCCAGCGGGAGAGGAGAACAGCCCCAGCATTTT
>TRBV4-1|TRBJ2-1|many|TRBD2
CASSPATLTSGVSPGVF
TGCGCCAGCAGCCCGGCCACCTTGACTAGCGGGGTCTCTCCAGGGGTCTTC
>TRBV5-5|TRBJ1-1|many|TRBD1
CASSPGQMHTEAFF
TGTGCCAGCAGCCCGGGACAGATGCACACTGAAGCTTTCTTT
>TRBV4-1|TRBJ2-7|many|TRBD1
CASSQDGRGPEQYF
TGCGCCAGCAGCCAAGATGGCAGGGGGCCCGAGCAGTACTTC
>TRBV4-1|TRBJ2-7|many|TRBD2
CASSHGLAGGYEQYF
TGCGCCAGCAGCCACGGACTAGCGGGAGGTTACGAGCAGTACTTC
>TRBV20-1|TRBJ2-1|many|TRBD2
CSAAPGLAGLGEQFF
TGCAGTGCTGCCCCGGGACTAGCGGGTTTAGGGGAGCAGTTCTTC
>TRBV12-3/TRBV12-4|TRBJ2-1|few|TRBD2
CASSPSGRIYNEQFF
TGTGCCAGCAGTCCTAGCGGGAGGATTTACAATGAGCAGTTCTTC
>TRBV6-4|TRBJ2-1|NA|NA
CASSERLDDNGQFF
TGTGCCAGTAGTGAGCGCTTGGACGACAATGGGCAGTTCTTC
>TRBV6-1|TRBJ2-3|many|NA
CASSEIYRETDTQYF
TGTGCCAGCAGTGAAATCTACAGGGAGACAGATACGCAGTATTTT